Here is one T cell receptor (beta chain) with its context. Its binding antigen is unknown. No base quality information exists; no much larger clone differs at one position. The library was produced with the immunoSEQ multiplex PCR assay. TCRdb limited this immuneACCESS table to in-frame rearrangements with V and J called. A share of clones is missing; checked studies link under half to unresolved V genes, and the rest is unexplained. This sample is represented by about 140,000 clones; approximately 91% of them were singletons. The ten largest account for roughly 8.7% of the sample. The sample is drawn from a study of control samples from healthy donors and cancer patients (dated by TCRdb to 2020 to 2021). The origin of this receptor is a woman in her thirties in good health. Input material: blood.

Here the CDR3 is given as CATDKGGTLTEAFF. The DNA sequence is given as TGTGCCACCGACAAGGGAGGGACTCTCACTGAAGCTTTCTTT. The chain couples TRBV15 to TRBJ1-1; 5 matching bases give a weak D call of TRBD1. The CDR3 covers 14 residues, taking in both the cysteine and the phenylalanine. The DNA shown is the 42-base CDR3, in frame from base 1. CDR1 and CDR2 (LNHNV, YYDKDF) derive from the germline V gene (reference sequence). V and J are truncated by 8 bases and 4 bases respectively, leaving an intervening sequence of 17 bases. The CDR3, completed at both ends by the reference TRBV15 and TRBJ1-1 genes, gives the full variable domain DAMVIQNPRYQVTQFGKPVTLSCSQTLNHNVMYWYQQKSSQAPKLLFHYYDKDFNNEADTPDNFQSRRPNTSFCFLDIRSPGLGDTAMYLCATDKGGTLTEAFFGQGTRLTVV.